A single sample gave rise to the 29 T cell receptor beta chains below, sequenced in a study of blood T cell repertoires in COVID-19. The data were produced by immunoSEQ multiplex PCR, yet TCRdb's version contains in-frame clones alone and is incomplete. The sample lists approximately 440,000 clones; around 90% were seen once. The sequenced sample was PBMCs or T cells enriched from blood (not recorded which). The source of these receptors is a woman aged 18-29 years who had recovered from COVID-19.

This chain links TRBV5-6 with TRBJ1-2, with D unclear. The germline V and J ends were trimmed by 5 bases and 3 bases, with 14 bases remaining between them. The germline V gene encodes CDR1 SGHDT and CDR2 YYEEEE. The length of the CDR3 is 14 residues. The CDR3 coding sequence is TGTGCCAGCAGTCAACCTCCGAGGGACTATGGCTACACCTTC. This translates into CASSQPPRDYGYTF.

This clone was found once. The chain recombines TRBV14 with TRBJ2-1; 7 bases match TRBD1. The J segment lost 3 bases and the V segment lost 4 bases, leaving 6 bases of the junction unmatched. The CDR3 totals 15 residues. Germline CDR1 SGHDN, CDR2 FVKESK. The chain's CDR3 is CASSRLQGDYNEQFF. DNA of the CDR3: TGTGCCAGCAGCCGCCTTCAGGGGGACTACAATGAGCAGTTCTTC.

V is TRBV4-1 and J is TRBJ2-1; TRBD2 matches at 11 bases. Trimming took 6 bases from V and 3 from J; bases not matched to a gene: 4. The CDR3 runs 15 residues. CDR1 and CDR2 (germline): MGHRA, YSYEKL. For the CDR3, the DNA is TGCGCCAGCAGACACCTAGCGGGGGGCTACAATGAGCAGTTCTTC. Residues: CASRHLAGGYNEQFF.

The chain recombines TRBV5-1 with TRBJ1-1, with D unclear. CDR1 is SGHRS and CDR2 is YFSETQ in the germline V gene. CDR3 size: 15 residues. V was pared by 0 bases and J by 2 bases, with 11 bases between. CDR3 in amino acids: CASSLAPGVNTEAFF. The CDR3 DNA reads TGCGCCAGCAGCTTGGCCCCCGGGGTTAACACTGAAGCTTTCTTT.

This CDR3 is CASSMGDRASTEAFF. The CDR3 nucleotides read TGTGCCAGCAGCATGGGGGACAGGGCGTCCACTGAAGCTTTCTTT. This sequence joins TRBV13 and TRBJ1-1; 9 nucleotides agree with TRBD1. In germline, CDR1 is PRHDT, CDR2 FYEKMQ (reference sequence). The V segment lost 5 bases and the J segment 4 bases; nucleotides outside the gene matches: 8. The CDR3 has 15 residues.

The J gene is TRBJ2-2, the V gene TRBV27, with D hard to call. The CDR3 covers 14 residues. Trimming took 0 bases from V and 4 from J, leaving 6 bases between them. Germline V gene lookup returns CDR1 MNHEY and CDR2 SMNVEV (reference sequence). As DNA, the CDR3 is TGTGCCAGCAGTTTATCACGCAGCACCGGGGAGCTGTTTTTT. This encodes CASSLSRSTGELFF.

The gene calls are TRBV19 and TRBJ1-6, with D unresolved. With 6 bases removed from V and 8 bases from J, the gap between germline ends came to 14 bases. There are 14 residues in the CDR3. Germline values: CDR1 LNHDA, CDR2 SQIVND (reference sequence). The CDR3 loop is CASRVTPLDSPLHF. The CDR3 DNA sequence: TGTGCCAGTAGGGTGACACCGCTCGATTCACCCCTCCACTTT.

V usage is TRBV6-5 and J usage is TRBJ2-3; 7 bases are a match to TRBD2. Germline assignment: CDR1 MNHEY and CDR2 SVGAGI. The CDR3 runs to 15 residues. V lost 4 bases, J lost 5 bases, and 9 bases stayed unmatched. The CDR3 loop reads CASSSQTGGGDTQYF. The CDR3 region has the DNA TGTGCCAGCAGTTCTCAGACGGGAGGTGGAGATACGCAGTATTTT.

The V and J genes are TRBV7-8 and TRBJ2-5; D call uncertain. Trimming stripped 3 bases from V and 0 bases from J, with 17 bases between. Germline V gene sequence: CDR1 SGHVS, CDR2 FQNEAQ. The CDR3 is 17 amino acids. As DNA, the CDR3 is TGTGCCAGCAGCTTTCGAGCTAGAACCTCGTACCAAGAGACCCAGTACTTC. This encodes CASSFRARTSYQETQYF.

The chain joins TRBV29-1 to TRBJ2-1, with 7 bases aligning to TRBD2. With V trimmed by 8 bases and J by 10 bases, 14 bases remained unmatched. The CDR3 length is 13 residues. The germline CDR1 and CDR2 sequences are SQVTM and ANQGSEA. CDR3 loop: CSPGTNAYYEQFF. CDR3 DNA sequence: TGCAGCCCCGGGACTAACGCCTACTACGAGCAGTTCTTC.

The genes are TRBV4-1 and TRBJ1-2; D is possibly TRBD1 (5 bases). V was shortened by 2 bases and J by 4 bases, with 17 bases between the two germline ends. This CDR3 has 16 amino acids. Germline values: CDR1 MGHRA, CDR2 YSYEKL. CDR3 in amino acids: CASSQPREGNPYGYTF. The DNA for the CDR3 is TGCGCCAGCAGCCAACCCCGGGAGGGGAATCCCTATGGCTACACCTTC.

In DNA, the CDR3 is TGTGCCAGCAGGACTAGCGAAGGGGGCCAGTACTTC. Its protein is CASRTSEGGQYF. This chain connects TRBV7-2 to TRBJ2-5; 8 nucleotides line up with TRBD2. This CDR3 is built from 12 residues. Looked up from germline, CDR1 is SGHTA and CDR2 is FQGNSA. V shed 6 bases, J shed 10 bases, and the junction held 7 bases outside the gene matches.

The rearrangement uses TRBV19 and TRBJ1-2; 8 bases agree with TRBD1. Germline values: CDR1 LNHDA, CDR2 SQIVND (reference sequence). The CDR3 spans 13 residues. V was clipped by 5 bases and J by 4 bases; unmatched bases: 3. CDR3 nucleotides: TGTGCCAGTAGTTCCGACAGGGGCTATGGCTACACCTTC. This codes for CASSSDRGYGYTF. The full variable domain, rest sourced from reference TRBV19 and TRBJ1-2, is DGGITQSPKYLFRKEGQNVTLSCEQNLNHDAMYWYRQDPGQGLRLIYYSQIVNDFQKGDIAEGYSVSREKKESFPLTVTSAQKNPTAFYLCASSSDRGYGYTFGSGTRLTVV.

V usage is TRBV12-3 or TRBV12-4 and J usage is TRBJ2-5, with 8 bases matching TRBD1. The V and J ends lost 6 bases and 4 bases, in that order; junction bases with no gene match: 4. This CDR3 comprises 13 residues. Here the CDR3 DNA reads TGTGCCAGCAGCTCGGACAGGGCAGAGACCCAGTACTTC. Protein: CASSSDRAETQYF.

The V gene is TRBV4-2, the J gene TRBJ2-1; 8 bases match TRBD2. CDR1 and CDR2 (germline): LGHNA, YNFKEQ. The CDR3 extends over 16 amino acids. Trimming took 0 bases from V and 6 from J; bases not matched to a gene: 7. The CDR3 loop is CASSQDTGTSRNEQFF. DNA of the CDR3: TGTGCCAGCAGCCAAGATACGGGGACTAGTCGCAATGAGCAGTTCTTC.

The CDR3 region is CASCQGSKDEQFF. CDR3 nucleotides: TGTGCCAGCTGCCAGGGTAGTAAGGATGAGCAGTTCTTC. The chain combines TRBV2 with TRBJ2-1; a weak D match, TRBD1 (5 bases). Trimming shortened V by 8 bases and J by 8 bases, and 16 bases separated the two germline ends. Germline V gene lookup returns CDR1 SNHLY and CDR2 FYNNEI. The CDR3 has 13 residues.

The CDR3 reads CASSAPGQFNYGYTF. DNA of the CDR3: TGTGCCAGTAGTGCGCCCGGACAGTTTAACTATGGCTACACCTTC. V gene TRBV19 combines with J gene TRBJ1-2; weak D call: TRBD1 (6 bases). Germline CDR1 reads LNHDA; CDR2 reads SQIVND (reference sequence). V lost 5 bases and J 1 base, leaving 14 bases between the germline ends. The CDR3 runs 15 residues.

J is TRBJ2-3 and V is TRBV5-1; TRBD1 matches at 7 bases. V lost 1 base and J lost 6; bases outside the gene matches: 11. CDR3 length equals 16 residues. CDR1 and CDR2 from the germline V gene are SGHRS and YFSETQ. CDR3 loop: CASSLFFRQGGDTQYF. The CDR3 nucleotides read TGCGCCAGCAGCTTGTTTTTTCGACAGGGTGGGGATACGCAGTATTTT.

This chain joins TRBV2 and TRBJ1-2, with 7 bases that match TRBD1. In germline, CDR1 is SNHLY, CDR2 FYNNEI. The trim removed 6 bases at V and 4 bases at J, leaving 14 bases unmatched. The CDR3 sequence is 16 residues long. For the CDR3, the DNA is TGTGCCAGCAGGGATGGACCCGACAGGGTGGGCTATGGCTACACCTTC. Protein sequence: CASRDGPDRVGYGYTF.

The chain links TRBV3-1 (or the pseudogene TRBV3-2) to TRBJ1-3; unclear D gene. There are 14 residues in the CDR3. Germline V gene data show CDR1 as LGHDT and CDR2 as YNNKEL (reference sequence). V shed 0 bases and J shed 5 bases, with 8 bases lying between them. The chain's CDR3 is CASSQDVLRNTIYF. The CDR3 coding sequence is TGTGCCAGCAGCCAAGATGTCCTTCGAAACACCATATATTTT.

The sample holds one count of this clone. V gene TRBV7-2 combines with J gene TRBJ2-3; 12 bases map to TRBD2. Germline-derived CDR1 and CDR2 are SGHTA and FQGNSA. The trim removed 4 bases at V and 2 bases at J, leaving 4 bases unmatched. The CDR3 runs 16 residues. DNA of the CDR3: TGTGCCAGCAGCTACGGACTAGCGGGGACCACAGATACGCAGTATTTT. Translating it yields CASSYGLAGTTDTQYF.

This clone was seen a few times. The chain combines TRBV19 with TRBJ1-4; 9 nucleotides line up with TRBD1. J lost 6 bases, V lost 5 bases, and 7 bases had no gene match. From germline, CDR1 is LNHDA and CDR2 SQIVND (reference sequence). The CDR3 is 15 residues long. The chain's CDR3 is CASSPYRGRDEKLFF. The CDR3 nucleotides read TGTGCCAGTAGTCCCTACAGGGGGCGCGATGAAAAACTGTTTTTT.

This clone was detected a few times. The V gene is TRBV28, the J gene TRBJ1-5, with a possible D match to TRBD1 (6 bases). V dropped 7 bases and J dropped 1 base, with 11 bases sitting between them. Germline V gene sequence: CDR1 MDHEN, CDR2 SYDVKM. CDR3 length: 14 amino acids. CDR3 residues: CASTPGDSNQPQHF. The CDR3, as DNA: TGTGCCAGCACCCCAGGGGACAGCAATCAGCCCCAGCATTTT.

About this clone: One junction end disagrees with the germline gene, perhaps due to a read error. The V and J genes are TRBV2 and TRBJ1-2; D gene uncertain. Germline lookup yields CDR1 SNHLY and CDR2 FYNNEI. This CDR3 spans 10 amino acids. The CDR3 bases are TGTGCCAGCAGTGAACCCCTGCGTGGCTTC. This gives the protein CASSEPLRGF.

The rearrangement uses TRBV3-1 (or the pseudogene TRBV3-2) and TRBJ1-4; 10 bases line up with TRBD1. V was pared by 3 bases and J by 10 bases, with 8 bases of the junction left unmatched. The CDR3 covers 15 residues. Per germline, CDR1 LGHDT and CDR2 YNNKEL (reference sequence). CDR3 in amino acids: CASSQGTGTGVKLFF. The DNA of the CDR3 is TGTGCCAGCAGCCAGGGGACAGGGACAGGGGTAAAACTGTTTTTT.

This clone was counted once. Other DNA sequences within the sample encode an identical CDR3. V gene TRBV3-1 (or the pseudogene TRBV3-2) combines with J gene TRBJ2-7, with 7 bases matching TRBD1. The CDR3 contains 13 residues. The germline CDR1 and CDR2 sequences are LGHDT and YNNKEL (reference sequence). With V trimmed by 4 bases and J by 2 bases, 2 bases remained unmatched. CDR3 region: CASSRQGAYEQYF. In DNA, the CDR3 is TGTGCCAGCAGCCGACAGGGAGCCTACGAGCAGTACTTC.

This clone was counted between two and nine times. The chain uses TRBV7-9 and TRBJ2-4; 7 bases are a match to TRBD1. CDR1 and CDR2 from the germline V gene are SEHNR and FQNEAQ (reference sequence). The J segment lost 14 bases and the V segment lost 1 base, leaving 8 bases of the junction unmatched. The CDR3 loop spans 13 amino acids. CDR3 loop: CASSLGGGQFKYF. CDR3 coding DNA: TGTGCCAGCAGCTTAGGAGGGGGCCAATTTAAGTACTTC.

The chain joins TRBV9 to TRBJ1-4, with D tentatively TRBD1 (5 bases). The V and J ends lost 4 bases and 7 bases respectively, with 14 bases between them. The CDR3 spans 14 residues. Germline CDR1 and CDR2: SGDLS and YYNGEE. Here the CDR3 DNA reads TGTGCCAGCAGCCCCGGGGGGGAAGGTGAAAAACTGTTTTTT. This encodes CASSPGGEGEKLFF.

The chain uses TRBV5-1 and TRBJ2-1; tentatively, D is TRBD2 (5 bases). CDR1 is SGHRS, CDR2 YFSETQ, per germline. With 6 bases removed from V and 8 bases from J, the gap between germline ends came to 15 bases. The length of the CDR3 is 13 residues. DNA for the CDR3: TGCGCCAGCACCCTTGGTTGGGGAGATGAGCAGTTCTTC. Its protein product is CASTLGWGDEQFF.